The entry below describes one TCR beta chain. Original analysis: It was from reference gene primer amplification that nucleated cell counts were estimated. Produced via immunoSEQ multiplex PCR; TCRdb's table is partial and in-frame only. V and J calls and clone size follow that table, whereas D and trimming were derived from the DNA. This sample yields roughly 68,000 clones, of which about four fifths are seen a single time; 15% belongs to the top ten. The data derive from a study of blood T cell repertoires in COVID-19. The TCR was taken from a man aged 55 to 70 with COVID-19, enrolled during active disease. The sample consisted of peripheral blood.

Here the CDR3 reads CASSPRTSGGPEQYF. The DNA for the CDR3 is TGTGCCAGCAGCCCCCGGACTAGCGGGGGCCCCGAGCAGTACTTC. The chain recombines TRBV7-2 with TRBJ2-7, with 13 nucleotides matching TRBD2. The CDR3 is made up of 15 amino acids. Germline CDR1 SGHTA, CDR2 FQGNSA. After removal of 5 bases from V and 6 bases from J, the junction contained 7 bases not matched to a gene.